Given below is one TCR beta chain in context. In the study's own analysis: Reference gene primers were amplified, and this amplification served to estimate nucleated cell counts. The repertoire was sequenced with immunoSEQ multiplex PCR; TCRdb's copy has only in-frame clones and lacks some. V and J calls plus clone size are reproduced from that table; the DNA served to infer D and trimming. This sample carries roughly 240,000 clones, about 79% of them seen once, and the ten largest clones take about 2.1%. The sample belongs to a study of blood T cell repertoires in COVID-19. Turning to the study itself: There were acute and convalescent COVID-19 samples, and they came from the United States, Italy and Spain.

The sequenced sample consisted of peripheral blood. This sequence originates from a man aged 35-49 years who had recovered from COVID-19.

The CDR3 is CASSLVPGTDTQYF. The CDR3 DNA is TGTGCCAGCAGCTTAGTGCCGGGCACAGATACGCAGTATTTT. The chain is built from TRBV7-9 and TRBJ2-3; no firm D call. V was shortened by 1 base and J by 1 base, with 6 bases between the two germline ends. The germline CDR1 and CDR2 sequences are SEHNR and FQNEAQ (reference sequence). The CDR3 contains 14 residues.